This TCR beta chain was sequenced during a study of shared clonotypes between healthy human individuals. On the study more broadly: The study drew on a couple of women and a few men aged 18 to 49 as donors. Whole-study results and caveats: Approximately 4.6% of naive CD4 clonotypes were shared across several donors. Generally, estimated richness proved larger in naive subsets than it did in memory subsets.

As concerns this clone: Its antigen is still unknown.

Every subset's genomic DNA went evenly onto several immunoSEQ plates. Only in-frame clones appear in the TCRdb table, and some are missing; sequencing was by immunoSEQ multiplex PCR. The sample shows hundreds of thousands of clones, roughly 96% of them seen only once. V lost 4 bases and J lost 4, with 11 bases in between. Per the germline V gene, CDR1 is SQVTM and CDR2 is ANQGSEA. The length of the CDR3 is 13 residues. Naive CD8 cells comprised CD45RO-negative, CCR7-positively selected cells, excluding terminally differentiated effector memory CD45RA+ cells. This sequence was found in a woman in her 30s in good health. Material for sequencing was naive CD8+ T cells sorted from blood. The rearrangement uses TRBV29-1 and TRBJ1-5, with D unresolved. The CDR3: CSVGGTLNQPQHF. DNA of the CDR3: TGCAGCGTTGGGGGAACCCTAAATCAGCCCCAGCATTTT.